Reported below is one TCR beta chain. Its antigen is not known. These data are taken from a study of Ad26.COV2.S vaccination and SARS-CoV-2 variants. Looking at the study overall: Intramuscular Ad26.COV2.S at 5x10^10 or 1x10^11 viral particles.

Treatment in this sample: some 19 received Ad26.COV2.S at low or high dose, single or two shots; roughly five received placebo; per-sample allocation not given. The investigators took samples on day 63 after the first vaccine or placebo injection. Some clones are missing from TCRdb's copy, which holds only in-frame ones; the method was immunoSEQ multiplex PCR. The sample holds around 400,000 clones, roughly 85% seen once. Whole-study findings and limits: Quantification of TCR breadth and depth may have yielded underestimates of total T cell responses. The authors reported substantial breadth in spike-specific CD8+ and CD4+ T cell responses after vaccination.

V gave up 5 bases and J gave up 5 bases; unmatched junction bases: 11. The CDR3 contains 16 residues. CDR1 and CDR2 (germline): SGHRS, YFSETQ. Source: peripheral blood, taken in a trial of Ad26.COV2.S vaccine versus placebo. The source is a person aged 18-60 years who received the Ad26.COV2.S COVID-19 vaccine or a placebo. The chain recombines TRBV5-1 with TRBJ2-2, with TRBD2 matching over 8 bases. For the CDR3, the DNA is TGCGCCAGCAGGCACCCGGGACTAGAAATGACCGGGGAGCTGTTTTTT. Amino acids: CASRHPGLEMTGELFF.